These 23 T cell receptor beta chains share one sample of origin, sequenced in a study of response to subunit inactivated influenza vaccine (dated by TCRdb to the late 2010s). Library creation used RT-PCR. Data came from an Illumina HiSeq 2500. TCRdb ran its own pipeline on the public reads, namely fastp trimming at Q25 and MiXCR clone calling, and kept in-frame beta chains. Entries are consolidated by CDR3 protein sequence, retaining the most common genes and DNA. This sample gives a few hundred thousand distinct CDR3 sequences in total; around 13% of them show up just once. Approximately 10% of the sample is in the top ten clones. Sequenced here: PBMCs from blood, sampled roughly 13 days after vaccination. The receptors derive from a man aged 45-65 years who received an inactivated influenza vaccine. Donor details come from another sample of the same person, matched by shared clones.

The rearrangement links TRBV7-2 to TRBJ2-5; D is perhaps TRBD2 (5 bases). Germline lookup yields CDR1 SGHTA and CDR2 FQGNSA. V was cut by 2 bases and J by 3 bases, with 7 bases left in between. This CDR3 spans 13 amino acids. For the CDR3, the DNA is TGTGCCAGCAGCTTAATGAGGGAAGAGACCCAGTACTTC. Translation: CASSLMREETQYF.

The chain employs TRBV12-3 or TRBV12-4 and TRBJ2-2; TRBD2 agrees at 10 bases. CDR3 length: 14 amino acids. The V segment lost 7 bases and the J segment 6 bases; nucleotides outside the gene matches: 5. This chain's CDR3 is CASKLAGGPGELFF. The CDR3 coding sequence is TGTGCCAGCAAGTTAGCGGGGGGACCCGGGGAGCTGTTTTTT.

Written as DNA, the CDR3 is TGCAGCGGTACGGGAATGGGGAGGGCAGATACGCAGTATTTT. Translation gives CSGTGMGRADTQYF. The chain recombines TRBV29-1 with TRBJ2-3; TRBD2 agrees at 7 bases. V shed 7 bases and J 4 bases; nucleotides not matched to a gene: 11. This CDR3 has 14 residues. Looked up from germline, CDR1 is SQVTM and CDR2 is ANQGSEA.

This CDR3 is CASSSFLAGAYNEQFF. The CDR3 nucleotides are TGTGCCAGCAGCTCATTCTTAGCGGGAGCCTACAATGAGCAGTTCTTC. The chain employs TRBV7-9 and TRBJ2-1; TRBD2 matches at 9 bases. Germline V gene data show CDR1 as SEHNR and CDR2 as FQNEAQ (reference sequence). The CDR3 contains 16 residues. Trimming cost V 4 bases and J 2 bases; bases outside gene matches: 6.

The chain links TRBV6-2 or TRBV6-3 to TRBJ1-5; perhaps TRBD1 as D (6 bases). The V end was cut by 5 bases, the J end by 2 bases, with 10 bases between. This CDR3 has 14 residues. The germline V gene has CDR1 MNHEY and CDR2 SVGEGT. CDR3 sequence: CASSQGIRNQPQHF. In DNA form, the CDR3 reads TGTGCCAGCAGTCAGGGGATCCGCAATCAGCCCCAGCATTTT.

This chain uses TRBV6-1 with TRBJ2-5; 10 bases are a match to TRBD1. J gave up 5 bases and V 7 bases, and 7 bases lay outside the gene matches. Germline loops: CDR1 MNHNS, CDR2 SASEGT. The CDR3 is 14 residues long. The CDR3 region is CASTVDRGHETQYF. The CDR3 DNA follows: TGTGCCAGCACCGTAGACAGGGGGCATGAGACCCAGTACTTC.

This clonotype was detected only a few times. The chain uses TRBV20-1 and TRBJ1-4; possible D gene TRBD1, 5 bases. V shed 2 bases and J shed 8 bases, with 15 bases lying between them. The CDR3 extends over 14 amino acids. Germline V gene sequence: CDR1 DFQATT, CDR2 SNEGSKA (reference sequence). CDR3 in amino acids: CSARPQGVGEKLFF. The CDR3 nucleotides read TGCAGTGCTAGACCGCAGGGAGTGGGGGAAAAACTGTTTTTT.

A few counts support this clonotype. The gene calls are TRBV5-1 and TRBJ2-5; D unclear. V lost 0 bases and J 5 bases, leaving 11 bases between the germline ends. The CDR3 is 14 residues long. The germline V gene encodes CDR1 SGHRS and CDR2 YFSETQ. As DNA, the CDR3 is TGCGCCAGCAGCTTGGGGCAGCCTCCGGAGACCCAGTACTTC. It is translated as CASSLGQPPETQYF.

The sample holds a few counts of this clonotype. As DNA, the CDR3 is TGTGCCAGCAGTGACCGTGCAGGGAACGAGCAGTACTTC. Residues: CASSDRAGNEQYF. The chain links TRBV2 to TRBJ2-7, with a tentative D call TRBD1 (5 bases). The CDR3 is 13 amino acids. In germline, CDR1 is SNHLY, CDR2 FYNNEI. V shed 3 bases and J shed 5 bases, with 11 bases lying between them.

The chain recombines TRBV28 with TRBJ2-2, with D hard to call. The V end lost 7 bases, the J end lost 0 bases, and 9 bases lay between the germline ends. The CDR3 is 14 residues long. Germline V gene sequence: CDR1 MDHEN, CDR2 SYDVKM. CDR3 DNA sequence: TGTGCCAGCATGTTATTCTCGAACACCGGGGAGCTGTTTTTT. Amino acids: CASMLFSNTGELFF.

The chain uses TRBV20-1 and TRBJ2-5; the D gene is possibly TRBD1 (7 bases). The length of the CDR3 is 16 residues. Germline V gives CDR1 DFQATT, CDR2 SNEGSKA (reference sequence). Trimming took 4 bases from V and 4 from J, leaving 22 bases between them. The DNA for the CDR3 is TGCAGTGCTACGGGGGTGGGATCGTACAGGGGAGAGACCCAGTACTTC. Its translation: CSATGVGSYRGETQYF.

This clonotype turned up a few times. The rearrangement joins TRBV7-9 to TRBJ2-3, with 12 bases fitting TRBD2. The germline gives CDR1 SEHNR, CDR2 FQNEAQ (reference sequence). This CDR3 contains 17 residues. V dropped 4 bases and J dropped 3; count of bases not matched to a gene: 8. The CDR3 DNA follows: TGTGCCAGCAGCTCAACCCTCACTAGCGGGGGGACAGATACGCAGTATTTT. This translates into CASSSTLTSGGTDTQYF.

This clonotype came up a few times. The chain uses TRBV19 and TRBJ1-1, with D uncertain. Trimming took 1 base from V and 3 from J, leaving 9 bases between them. The CDR3 sequence is 14 residues long. Germline values: CDR1 LNHDA, CDR2 SQIVND (reference sequence). The CDR3 loop is CASSIGRTDTEAFF. For the CDR3, the DNA is TGTGCCAGTAGTATAGGCCGGACTGACACTGAAGCTTTCTTT. Supplemented by reference TRBV19 and TRBJ1-1, the full variable domain reads DGGITQSPKYLFRKEGQNVTLSCEQNLNHDAMYWYRQDPGQGLRLIYYSQIVNDFQKGDIAEGYSVSREKKESFPLTVTSAQKNPTAFYLCASSIGRTDTEAFFGQGTRLTVV.

This clonotype was detected many times. This chain links TRBV10-2 with TRBJ2-3; the match to TRBD2 covers 7 bases. The CDR3 spans 15 residues. The trim removed 6 bases at V and 2 bases at J, leaving 8 bases unmatched. Germline lookup yields CDR1 WSHSY and CDR2 SAAADI. DNA of the CDR3: TGCGCCAGCAGGGCTACTAGCGTCTACACAGATACGCAGTATTTT. Translation: CASRATSVYTDTQYF.

V usage is TRBV7-9 and J usage is TRBJ2-1; perhaps TRBD2 as D (7 bases). Germline V CDR1 and CDR2: SEHNR, FQNEAQ (reference sequence). The CDR3 contains 17 residues. Trimming left V 3 bases short and J 4 bases short, with 19 bases between. The CDR3 reads CASSFRGGAAQYNEQFF. CDR3 DNA sequence: TGTGCCAGCAGCTTCCGTGGGGGGGCCGCCCAATACAATGAGCAGTTCTTC.

V is TRBV12-3 or TRBV12-4 and J is TRBJ1-2, with unresolved D. This CDR3 has 12 residues. Trimming removed 5 bases at V and 8 bases at J, with 12 bases between. Written as DNA, the CDR3 is TGTGCCAGCAGTGCAACAATGATGGGCTACACCTTC. It yields the protein CASSATMMGYTF.

The genes are TRBV29-1 and TRBJ1-1; D gene ambiguous. This CDR3 spans 12 amino acids. The germline V and J ends were trimmed by 5 bases and 6 bases, with 13 bases remaining between them. Germline lookup yields CDR1 SQVTM and CDR2 ANQGSEA. DNA for the CDR3: TGCAGCGTTCAAAAACAAGCGTCTGAAGCTTTCTTT. Translated: CSVQKQASEAFF. Full variable domain (remainder filled in from reference TRBV29-1 and TRBJ1-1): SAVISQKPSRDICQRGTSLTIQCQVDSQVTMMFWYRQQPGQSLTLIATANQGSEATYESGFVIDKFPISRPNLTFSTLTVSNMSPEDSSIYLCSVQKQASEAFFGQGTRLTVV.

This chain uses TRBV4-3 with TRBJ2-7; 8 bases align to TRBD1. This CDR3 spans 14 amino acids. Germline CDR1 LGHNA, CDR2 YSLEER. The V segment lost 1 base and the J segment 7 bases; nucleotides outside the gene matches: 6. The CDR3 nucleotides read TGCGCCAGCAGCCAAGGGACAGGGTTTCGAGAGCAGTACTTC. The encoded protein is CASSQGTGFREQYF.

The chain links TRBV27 to TRBJ2-7; unclear D gene. This CDR3 has 14 residues. Germline CDR1 and CDR2: MNHEY and SMNVEV (reference sequence). V lost 5 bases and J lost 2, with 13 bases in between. The CDR3 region has the DNA TGTGCCAGCAGTCCAACGATTCGACCCTACGAGCAGTACTTC. Translated: CASSPTIRPYEQYF.

There are a few counts of this clonotype. The chain employs TRBV20-1 and TRBJ1-1; 7 nucleotides agree with TRBD1. Germline CDR1 and CDR2: DFQATT and SNEGSKA (reference sequence). The CDR3 is 13 residues long. J gave up 6 bases and V 3 bases, and 7 bases lay outside the gene matches. CDR3 in DNA: TGCAGTGCTAGCGACAGGGCAGTCGCTGAAGCTTTCTTT. Translation gives CSASDRAVAEAFF.

This clonotype was picked up many times. This chain uses TRBV5-1 with TRBJ2-3; no reliable D call. CDR3 length: 14 amino acids. Per germline, CDR1 SGHRS and CDR2 YFSETQ. V lost 0 bases and J lost 4, with 9 bases in between. The CDR3 DNA is TGCGCCAGCAGCTTGGACGGGTTACCAGATACGCAGTATTTT. The encoded protein is CASSLDGLPDTQYF.

This chain joins TRBV2 and TRBJ2-3, with 8 bases identical to TRBD1. Per germline, CDR1 SNHLY and CDR2 FYNNEI. V lost 0 bases and J lost 1; bases outside the gene matches: 0. The CDR3 contains 15 residues. CDR3 in amino acids: CASSEAQGGTDTQYF. The CDR3 DNA reads as TGTGCCAGCAGTGAAGCACAGGGGGGCACAGATACGCAGTATTTT.

In its sample, this clonotype was seen a few times. The rearrangement links TRBV20-1 to TRBJ2-7; possible D gene TRBD2, 5 bases. V lost 3 bases, J lost 4 bases, and 13 bases lay in between. This CDR3 is 13 amino acids long. Per germline, CDR1 DFQATT and CDR2 SNEGSKA (reference sequence). The CDR3 DNA sequence: TGCAGTGCTAGCCGGGGTCTGGCATACGAGCAGTACTTC. Translation gives CSASRGLAYEQYF.